The rows below give T cell receptor beta chains drawn from one sample of a study of cytomegalovirus exposure and HLA in healthy donors. Profiled with immunoSEQ multiplex PCR; TCRdb holds only in-frame clones, not every one. There are roughly 120,000 clones in the sample; over 75% occur only once, and around 1.9% lies in the top ten. The sample consisted of PBMCs. Every receptor here comes from a woman aged 25 to 39 in good health and CMV-seronegative. The conserved cysteine and the conserved F or W are not part of the CDR3 here.

j_call v_call cdr3_aa
TRBJ2-1 TRBV7-2 ASSFAGKRGAPPNEQF
TRBJ2-1 TRBV5-1 ASSLTPRGGPFFEQF
TRBJ2-7 TRBV18 ASSDPGQGAHEQY
TRBJ1-3 TRBV5-1 ASSPQVGGLSGNTIY
TRBJ2-3 TRBV5-1 ASSLRGDSADTQY
TRBJ1-1 TRBV6-6 ASSQQGGAF
TRBJ1-1 TRBV11-1 ASSSTENTEAF
TRBJ1-2 TRBV29-1 SVPEFRSRQGRYGYT
TRBJ2-7 TRBV6-1 ASPRQGAGGEQY
TRBJ2-6 TRBV29-1 SVHTSGANVLT
TRBJ1-3 TRBV15 ATSKDQGYEHTIY
TRBJ1-1 TRBV5-4 ASSLRGALLLNTEAF
TRBJ1-1 TRBV28 ASSLWVSRGWNTEAF
TRBJ2-7 TRBV7-8 ASSLPRGGVYEQY
TRBJ1-1 TRBV6-5 ASSPVRSTEAF
TRBJ1-1 TRBV29-1 SVVGTGGAGTEAF
TRBJ2-2 TRBV5-1 ASSLGVSGELF
TRBJ2-2 TRBV7-9 ASSLEGAGELF
TRBJ1-4 TRBV5-1 ASSLVPGATNEKLF
TRBJ2-7 TRBV12-5 ASGLGPTRGLSYEQY
TRBJ2-7 TRBV6-1 ASSETGYEQY
TRBJ1-5 TRBV14 ASSQKAGGAGNQPQH
TRBJ2-5 TRBV19 ASSITRTGQETQY
TRBJ1-6 TRBV6-1 ASDRKASYNSPLH
TRBJ1-4 TRBV30 AWGGQTNEKLF
TRBJ1-3 TRBV2 ASMLAGGSGNTIY
TRBJ2-7 TRBV5-4 ASSFRGQAEQY
TRBJ2-7 TRBV10-3 AIAGQSFYEQY
TRBJ2-2 TRBV7-3 ASSLYRGGGELF
TRBJ2-2 TRBV19 ASRMPVGGELF
TRBJ1-2 TRBV6-5 ASSYSTGALGYGYT
TRBJ2-1 TRBV7-2 ASSQTSGGALGNEQF
TRBJ2-1 TRBV6-4 ASSFGTDAGEQF
TRBJ1-1 TRBV7-8 ASSRDRNRDTEAF